A single sample is the source of the 30 T cell receptor beta chains below, sequenced in a study of OX40 agonist ivuxolimab in advanced cancers. The repertoire was sequenced with immunoSEQ multiplex PCR; TCRdb's copy has only in-frame clones and lacks some. The profile shows approximately 40,000 clones, around nine tenths of them singletons. This material consisted of CD4+ or CD8+ T cells sorted from blood, taken in a trial of the OX40 agonist ivuxolimab. These receptors all come from an adult with an advanced solid tumor such as melanoma, head and neck, liver or kidney cancer.

CDR3 DNA sequence: TGTGCCACTTACAGGGTGGGCTATGGCTACACCTTC. Translating gives CATYRVGYGYTF. This rearrangement joins TRBV6-5 to TRBJ1-2; TRBD1 might be the D (6 bases). V gave up 10 bases and J gave up 4 bases, with 13 bases separating them. The germline gives CDR1 MNHEY, CDR2 SVGAGI. The CDR3 runs to 12 residues.

The V call is TRBV7-9, the J call TRBJ2-7, with D possibly TRBD2 on 5 matching bases. The V and J ends lost 1 base and 3 bases respectively, with 7 bases between them. The CDR3 totals 13 residues. Germline V gene sequence: CDR1 SEHNR, CDR2 FQNEAQ (reference sequence). CDR3 sequence (DNA): TGTGCCAGCAGCTTAGACGGGATCTACGAGCAGTACTTC. It specifies CASSLDGIYEQYF.

V and J are TRBV27 and TRBJ2-1, with 10 positions matching TRBD2. The V gene's germline CDR1 is MNHEY and CDR2 SMNVEV (reference sequence). V shed 7 bases and J 9 bases; nucleotides not matched to a gene: 15. The CDR3 covers 16 residues. This CDR3 is CASTSLRGLANGEQFF. CDR3 DNA: TGTGCCAGCACATCCTTGAGGGGACTAGCGAACGGTGAGCAGTTCTTC.

The genes are TRBV4-1 and TRBJ2-5; D could derive from TRBD1 or TRBD2 (5 bases each). Between the trimmed V and J ends, which lost 10 bases and 7 bases, there was a span of 13 bases. The CDR3 length is 11 residues. Per the germline V gene, CDR1 is MGHRA and CDR2 is YSYEKL. CDR3 residues: CATGTVVTQYF. In DNA form, the CDR3 reads TGCGCCACCGGGACGGTTGTGACCCAGTACTTC.

The chain combines TRBV6-6 with TRBJ2-3; D uncertain. The germline gives CDR1 MNHNY, CDR2 SVGAGI (reference sequence). The CDR3 runs to 12 residues. V was cut by 7 bases and J by 0 bases, with 5 bases left in between. The DNA of the CDR3 is TGTGCCAGCAAAATAAGCACAGATACGCAGTATTTT. As protein: CASKISTDTQYF.

This chain connects TRBV5-1 to TRBJ1-5; 10 bases map to TRBD1. The CDR3 totals 15 residues. Looked up from germline, CDR1 is SGHRS and CDR2 is YFSETQ. With V trimmed by 3 bases and J by 7 bases, 7 bases remained unmatched. DNA for the CDR3: TGCGCCAGCAGCTCGGGACAGGGGTTCGGACAGCCCCAGCATTTT. Translating it yields CASSSGQGFGQPQHF.

The chain couples TRBV19 to TRBJ1-1; D call uncertain. Trimming shortened V by 3 bases and J by 0 bases, and 8 bases separated the two germline ends. The CDR3 is made up of 14 amino acids. Germline CDR1 LNHDA, CDR2 SQIVND (reference sequence). The CDR3: CASSISVMNTEAFF. As DNA, the CDR3 is TGTGCCAGTAGTATTTCAGTTATGAACACTGAAGCTTTCTTT. Full variable domain (rest looked up from reference TRBV19 and TRBJ1-1): DGGITQSPKYLFRKEGQNVTLSCEQNLNHDAMYWYRQDPGQGLRLIYYSQIVNDFQKGDIAEGYSVSREKKESFPLTVTSAQKNPTAFYLCASSISVMNTEAFFGQGTRLTVV.

The genes are TRBV5-1 and TRBJ2-6; TRBD1 aligns across 8 bases. Looked up from germline, CDR1 is SGHRS and CDR2 is YFSETQ. The CDR3 length is 17 residues. Trimming removed 5 bases from V and 0 bases from J; junction bases left unmatched: 7. CDR3 nucleotides: TGCGCCAGCAGTCAGGACAGGGTTACCTCTGGGGCCAACGTCCTGACTTTC. Protein product: CASSQDRVTSGANVLTF.

CDR3 sequence: CASSIAGSLYGYTF. In DNA, the CDR3 is TGTGCCAGTAGTATTGCAGGGAGCCTCTATGGCTACACCTTC. The chain uses TRBV19 and TRBJ1-2; weak D call: TRBD1 (5 bases). Germline V gives CDR1 LNHDA, CDR2 SQIVND (reference sequence). Trimming took 3 bases from V and 4 from J, leaving 12 bases between them. There are 14 residues in the CDR3.

The chain combines TRBV19 with TRBJ2-1; 10 bases line up with TRBD2. The ends lost 3 bases at V and 6 bases at J; junction bases unmatched: 5. CDR3 length: 15 residues. CDR1 and CDR2 (germline): LNHDA, SQIVND (reference sequence). CDR3 region: CASSILAGASNEQFF. CDR3 nucleotide sequence: TGTGCCAGTAGTATTCTAGCGGGAGCGTCCAATGAGCAGTTCTTC.

The chain is built from TRBV7-2 and TRBJ2-7, with 9 bases fitting TRBD1. Germline CDR1 and CDR2: SGHTA and FQGNSA. The CDR3 has 16 amino acids. With 2 bases clipped from V and 4 bases from J, the junction kept 9 bases outside the gene matches. The CDR3 coding sequence is TGTGCCAGCAGCTTATCCCGGACAGGGGCCTTTTACGAGCAGTACTTC. Its protein is CASSLSRTGAFYEQYF.

The chain carries TRBV6-5 and TRBJ1-1; no definite D call. CDR1 MNHEY and CDR2 SVGAGI come from the germline V gene. The CDR3 has 13 residues. Trimming took off 2 bases at V and 4 bases at J, with 8 bases between the two ends. CDR3 sequence reads: CASSYPRGTEAFF. The CDR3 DNA sequence: TGTGCCAGCAGTTACCCTCGGGGCACTGAAGCTTTCTTT.

V gene TRBV7-9 combines with J gene TRBJ1-1, with D uncertain. V lost 8 bases and J 3 bases, leaving 16 bases between the germline ends. The germline V gene encodes CDR1 SEHNR and CDR2 FQNEAQ (reference sequence). The CDR3 has 14 residues. The CDR3 region is CASLGPQVDTEAFF. The CDR3 nucleotides are TGTGCCAGCCTTGGCCCCCAGGTCGACACTGAAGCTTTCTTT. The complete variable domain, with remaining parts taken from reference TRBV7-9 and TRBJ1-1, reads DTGVSQNPRHKITKRGQNVTFRCDPISEHNRLYWYRQTLGQGPEFLTYFQNEAQLEKSRLLSDRFSAERPKGSFSTLEIQRTEQGDSAMYLCASLGPQVDTEAFFGQGTRLTVV.

This clone was counted a few times. The chain is built from TRBV7-9 and TRBJ1-1; 11 positions match TRBD1. The germline gives CDR1 SEHNR, CDR2 FQNEAQ (reference sequence). The CDR3 extends over 13 amino acids. The junction had 1 base not matched to a gene; V was cut back by 3 bases and J by 7 bases. Here the CDR3 reads CASSFGTGGEAFF. The CDR3 bases are TGTGCCAGCAGCTTCGGGACAGGGGGTGAAGCTTTCTTT.

The rearrangement uses TRBV27 and TRBJ2-7; D remains ambiguous. The CDR3 spans 15 residues. Germline CDR1 MNHEY, CDR2 SMNVEV (reference sequence). V was pared by 2 bases and J by 3 bases, with 14 bases between. CDR3 protein: CASSLTGGPSYEQYF. The DNA of the CDR3 is TGTGCCAGCAGTTTAACCGGCGGCCCAAGCTACGAGCAGTACTTC.

J is TRBJ1-2 and V is TRBV13; D uncertain. This CDR3 is built from 14 residues. The V gene's germline CDR1 is PRHDT and CDR2 FYEKMQ (reference sequence). V was trimmed by 2 bases and J by 5 bases, leaving 12 bases between them. CDR3 nucleotide sequence: TGTGCCAGCAGCTTAAATGCAGAAGGGTATGGCTACACCTTC. Translated: CASSLNAEGYGYTF.

The CDR3 bases are TGTGCCACCAGCAGAGATGTCCGGGCAGATACGCAGTATTTT. This gives the protein CATSRDVRADTQYF. The chain couples TRBV15 to TRBJ2-3, with D unclear. The germline CDR1 and CDR2 sequences are LNHNV and YYDKDF (reference sequence). CDR3 length: 14 residues. Trimming left V 0 bases short and J 4 bases short, with 8 bases between. Full variable domain (missing parts from reference TRBV15 and TRBJ2-3): DAMVIQNPRYQVTQFGKPVTLSCSQTLNHNVMYWYQQKSSQAPKLLFHYYDKDFNNEADTPDNFQSRRPNTSFCFLDIRSPGLGDTAMYLCATSRDVRADTQYFGPGTRLTVL.

This clone was detected once. The V call is TRBV9, the J call TRBJ1-1; D is perhaps TRBD1 (6 bases). The CDR3 consists of 17 residues. The germline V gene encodes CDR1 SGDLS and CDR2 YYNGEE. V lost 4 bases, J lost 4 bases, and 23 bases lay in between. Here the CDR3 DNA reads TGTGCCAGCAGCCCCTTCGTTAGGGGGGGCGTCGGCACTGAAGCTTTCTTT. Translation gives CASSPFVRGGVGTEAFF. Variable domain in full (rest from reference TRBV9 and TRBJ1-1): DSGVTQTPKHLITATGQRVTLRCSPRSGDLSVYWYQQSLDQGLQFLIQYYNGEERAKGNILERFSAQQFPDLHSELNLSSLELGDSALYFCASSPFVRGGVGTEAFFGQGTRLTVV.

This chain connects TRBV6-4 to TRBJ2-1; 11 bases match TRBD2. Germline V gives CDR1 MRHNA, CDR2 SNTAGT. V dropped 1 base and J dropped 5; count of bases not matched to a gene: 1. The CDR3 consists of 15 residues. CDR3 bases: TGTGCCAGCAGTGACTTAGCGGGAGGGGACAATGAGCAGTTCTTC. Residues: CASSDLAGGDNEQFF.

V usage is TRBV27 and J usage is TRBJ2-7, with D possibly matching TRBD1 (6 bases). Germline V lookup: CDR1 MNHEY, CDR2 SMNVEV (reference sequence). Trimming left V 2 bases short and J 4 bases short, with 12 bases between. The CDR3 runs 14 residues. The CDR3 region is CASSLVSQGYEQYF. The CDR3, as DNA: TGTGCCAGCAGTTTAGTATCTCAGGGGTACGAGCAGTACTTC.

The rearrangement joins TRBV10-2 to TRBJ1-2, with D maybe TRBD1 (6 bases). V lost 5 bases, J lost 6 bases, and 10 bases lay in between. The CDR3 length is 12 residues. Germline assignment: CDR1 WSHSY and CDR2 SAAADI. In DNA, the CDR3 is TGCGCCAGCAGTATGGCAGGGGATGGCTACACCTTC. It specifies CASSMAGDGYTF.

The chain carries TRBV15 and TRBJ2-1, with TRBD2 matching over 9 bases. The germline CDR1 and CDR2 sequences are LNHNV and YYDKDF (reference sequence). CDR3 length: 14 residues. J was trimmed by 6 bases and V by 5 bases; bases with no gene match: 5. The CDR3 DNA reads as TGTGCCACCAGCCGCGGGAGGGCCTCCAATGAGCAGTTCTTC. Translating it yields CATSRGRASNEQFF.

This rearrangement joins TRBV28 to TRBJ1-5; possible D gene TRBD1, 5 bases. V lost 2 bases and J 0 bases, leaving 20 bases between the germline ends. CDR3 length: 19 residues. Per the germline V gene, CDR1 is MDHEN and CDR2 is SYDVKM. The CDR3 bases are TGTGCCAGCAGTTTAAGTATCCCCGGGGGGTGGGATAGCAATCAGCCCCAGCATTTT. Residues: CASSLSIPGGWDSNQPQHF.

The chain couples TRBV7-6 to TRBJ2-1, with D perhaps TRBD2 (5 bases). The CDR3 runs 12 residues. Germline lookup yields CDR1 SGHVS and CDR2 FNYEAQ. Trimming took off 5 bases at V and 8 bases at J, with 10 bases between the two ends. CDR3 amino acids: CASSPGLDEQFF. CDR3 sequence (DNA): TGTGCCAGCAGCCCCGGACTGGATGAGCAGTTCTTC.

The genes are TRBV5-1 and TRBJ1-4; D gene ambiguous. Germline V gene lookup returns CDR1 SGHRS and CDR2 YFSETQ. V was clipped by 4 bases and J by 8 bases, with 18 bases between them. The CDR3 is 15 residues long. The DNA of the CDR3 is TGCGCCAGCAGCCCAGAACTAAGACTCGGGGAAAAACTGTTTTTT. This gives the protein CASSPELRLGEKLFF.

The chain joins TRBV19 to TRBJ1-5; TRBD1 aligns across 9 bases. The CDR3 loop spans 15 amino acids. Germline CDR1 reads LNHDA; CDR2 reads SQIVND (reference sequence). V shed 7 bases and J 5 bases; nucleotides not matched to a gene: 9. The CDR3 is CASIPGQGQDQPQHF. Here the CDR3 DNA reads TGTGCCAGTATCCCGGGACAGGGACAGGATCAGCCCCAGCATTTT.

V usage is TRBV6-6 and J usage is TRBJ2-7; weak D call: TRBD1 (6 bases). The CDR3 consists of 14 residues. V was shortened by 5 bases and J by 9 bases, with 20 bases between the two germline ends. Germline CDR1 is MNHNY and CDR2 is SVGAGI (reference sequence). In nucleotides, the CDR3 is TGTGCCAGCAGTAGCCCAAGGGGGTCCTCAGGGCAGTACTTC. Encoded protein: CASSSPRGSSGQYF.

V gene TRBV1 combines with J gene TRBJ1-1. TRBV1 is annotated as a pseudogene. The CDR3 contains 15 residues. The CDR3 loop reads CTSGTYGAFGTEAFF. The CDR3 nucleotides are TGCACCAGCGGGACCTACGGCGCTTTCGGCACTGAAGCTTTCTTT.

The chain employs TRBV7-8 and TRBJ2-1; tentative D call: TRBD2 (5 bases). CDR1 and CDR2 from the germline V gene are SGHVS and FQNEAQ. Trimming stripped 8 bases from V and 4 bases from J, with 15 bases between. This CDR3 region has 14 residues. CDR3 residues: CASRVRASYNEQFF. In nucleotides, the CDR3 is TGTGCCAGCCGGGTGCGGGCATCATACAATGAGCAGTTCTTC.

The V gene is TRBV11-2, the J gene TRBJ2-2; D uncertain. The CDR3 is 13 amino acids. Per germline, CDR1 SGHAT and CDR2 FQNNGV. V was cut by 1 base and J by 6 bases, with 6 bases left in between. CDR3 amino acids: CASSLGVPGELFF. The DNA for the CDR3 is TGTGCCAGCAGCTTAGGTGTTCCCGGGGAGCTGTTTTTT.